One sample yielded the 24 T cell receptor beta chains listed below, sequenced in a study of CD8+CD57+ T cells in acquired aplastic anemia. Profiling that covered TCR beta VDJ and CDR3 relied on genomic DNA as its template. MiXCR, applied by TCRdb to the reads, yields one record per CDR3 protein. The table has some 200,000 distinct CDR3 sequences, under 55% seen once. Previously, flow cytometry had revealed CD8+CD57+ cell expansion in the patients chosen for sequencing. The sample was sorted CD4+, CD8+, or CD8+CD57+ T cells (not recorded which) from PBMCs. The receptor source for this set is a human donor with aplastic anemia.

This clonotype was seen only a few times. The J gene is TRBJ2-7, the V gene TRBV12-3 or TRBV12-4; D is unresolved. This CDR3 is 12 amino acids long. V was cut by 3 bases and J by 4 bases, with 7 bases left in between. The CDR3 is CASSFEEYEQYF. DNA for the CDR3: TGTGCCAGCAGTTTCGAGGAGTACGAGCAGTACTTC.

The CDR3 here is CASRGQRSSGNTIYF. CDR3 nucleotide sequence: TGTGCCAGCAGGGGACAGCGATCTTCTGGAAACACCATATATTTT. This chain links TRBV12-3 or TRBV12-4 with TRBJ1-3; 7 bases fit TRBD1. CDR3 size: 15 residues. V lost 6 bases and J lost 1; bases outside the gene matches: 6.

This clonotype was seen repeatedly, ten times or more. The rearrangement links TRBV24-1 to TRBJ2-1; TRBD2 aligns across 9 bases. The CDR3 is made up of 14 amino acids. The germline CDR1 and CDR2 sequences are KGHDR and SFDVKD. Unmatched junction bases numbered 4, after V lost 5 bases and J lost 6 bases. The CDR3 region is CATSAGTSSNEQFF. In nucleotides, the CDR3 is TGTGCCACCAGTGCCGGGACTAGCAGCAATGAGCAGTTCTTC.

There are many counts of this clonotype. The chain employs TRBV11-2 and TRBJ2-5, with D unresolved. The V and J ends lost 1 base and 4 bases respectively, with 10 bases between them. The CDR3 consists of 14 residues. Germline V lookup: CDR1 SGHAT, CDR2 FQNNGV. This CDR3 is CASSLVLLGETQYF. The CDR3 coding sequence is TGTGCCAGCAGCTTAGTTTTGCTAGGAGAGACCCAGTACTTC.

This clonotype was counted ten times or more. The V and J genes are TRBV7-9 and TRBJ1-3; TRBD1 aligns across 7 bases. The CDR3 spans 17 residues. The trim removed 4 bases at V and 0 bases at J, leaving 9 bases unmatched. Germline CDR1 and CDR2: SEHNR and FQNEAQ (reference sequence). In DNA form, the CDR3 reads TGTGCCAGCAGCTCAGGGCAGGGGGGTGCCTCTGGAAACACCATATATTTT. Translating it yields CASSSGQGGASGNTIYF.

The rearrangement joins TRBV15 to TRBJ2-1; TRBD2 agrees at 11 bases. V lost 0 bases and J lost 3; bases outside the gene matches: 4. CDR1 and CDR2 (germline): LNHNV, YYDKDF (reference sequence). The CDR3 is 17 residues long. The CDR3 loop reads CATSRDISGRDYNEQFF. For the CDR3, the DNA is TGTGCCACCAGCAGAGATATTAGCGGGAGGGACTACAATGAGCAGTTCTTC.

The CDR3 region is CATSRGQGGFSGYTF. As DNA, the CDR3 is TGTGCCACCAGCAGAGGCCAGGGAGGATTCTCTGGCTACACCTTC. The chain has TRBV15 and TRBJ1-2, with D possibly matching TRBD1 (5 bases). The germline V gene encodes CDR1 LNHNV and CDR2 YYDKDF (reference sequence). The V gene lost 1 base and the J gene lost 7 bases, with 16 bases spanning the gap. This CDR3 is 15 amino acids long.

This clonotype was detected once. The chain has TRBV29-1 and TRBJ2-1, with D possibly TRBD2 on 6 matching bases. Germline V CDR1 and CDR2: SQVTM, ANQGSEA. CDR3 length equals 16 residues. V dropped 0 bases and J dropped 9 bases, with 21 bases sitting between them. CDR3 nucleotide sequence: TGCAGCGTTGAAGAACAGCCGGGACTTTTGGTGGGTGAGCAGTTCTTC. Amino acids: CSVEEQPGLLVGEQFF.

This clonotype was picked up a small number of times. This may be a read error, as it is one base from a much larger clone. This chain links TRBV11-1 with TRBJ2-7; D is tentatively TRBD1 or TRBD2 (6 bases each). Per germline, CDR1 SGHAT and CDR2 FQDESV (reference sequence). The CDR3 extends over 14 amino acids. CDR3 DNA sequence: TGTGCCAGCAGCCGGCGGGACAACTCCTCCGAGCAGTACTTC. Protein: CASSRRDNSSEQYF.

CDR3 in DNA: TGTGCCAGCAGCTTAGCGGGGGGAGATAGAGAAGCTTTCTTT. Its protein product is CASSLAGGDREAFF. The chain joins TRBV7-9 to TRBJ1-1, with TRBD1 as a possible D gene (5 bases). The CDR3 length is 14 residues. The V gene lost 0 bases and the J gene lost 8 bases, with 13 bases spanning the gap. The V gene's germline CDR1 is SEHNR and CDR2 FQNEAQ (reference sequence).

This clonotype is a singleton in its sample. A single base separates this from a much larger clone, so it may be a read error. The chain is built from TRBV5-1 and TRBJ1-1, with TRBD1 as a possible D gene (6 bases). V was clipped by 7 bases and J by 11 bases, with 21 bases between them. The CDR3 contains 13 residues. The germline CDR1 and CDR2 sequences are SGHRS and YFSETQ. The CDR3 sequence is CASSLGQNNDAFF. The CDR3 DNA follows: TGCGCCAGCTCGTTAGGACAGAATAATGACGCTTTCTTT. Looking up the rest from reference TRBV5-1 and TRBJ1-1 gives the full variable domain: KAGVTQTPRYLIKTRGQQVTLSCSPISGHRSVSWYQQTPGQGLQFLFEYFSETQRNKGNFPGRFSGRQFSNSRSEMNVSTLELGDSALYLCASSLGQNNDAFFGQGTRLTVV.

The V and J genes are TRBV9 and TRBJ2-2, with 7 bases aligning to TRBD1. J was trimmed by 4 bases and V by 4 bases; bases with no gene match: 10. CDR1 is SGDLS, CDR2 YYNGEE, per germline. CDR3 length equals 16 residues. For the CDR3, the DNA is TGTGCCAGCAGCCTGACGGGACAGACAGCCACCGGGGAGCTGTTTTTT. It specifies CASSLTGQTATGELFF.

V is TRBV10-2 and J is TRBJ2-5; D unclear. This CDR3 comprises 14 residues. V lost 1 base to trimming and J lost 5 bases, with 11 bases between them. Germline CDR1 WSHSY, CDR2 SAAADI. The DNA of the CDR3 is TGCGCCAGCAGTGAGTTGCGAGGAGAGGAGACCCAGTACTTC. It encodes CASSELRGEETQYF.

The CDR3 is CASKGSVTGNTIYF. The CDR3 DNA reads as TGTGCCAGCAAGGGGTCGGTCACTGGAAACACCATATATTTT. The chain joins TRBV2 to TRBJ1-3; perhaps TRBD1 as D (5 bases). From germline, CDR1 is SNHLY and CDR2 FYNNEI. There are 14 residues in the CDR3. Trimming cost V 7 bases and J 2 bases, with 12 bases left between them.

This clonotype was seen a few times. J is TRBJ1-3 and V is TRBV15; D is perhaps TRBD1 (5 bases). The ends were cut back, 0 bases at V and 3 bases at J, with 9 bases in the middle. CDR3 size: 15 residues. Germline V gene lookup returns CDR1 LNHNV and CDR2 YYDKDF (reference sequence). The CDR3 DNA reads TGTGCCACCAGCAGAGATCAGGGCGGTGGAAACACCATATATTTT. It yields the protein CATSRDQGGGNTIYF.

This clonotype was counted only a few times. CDR3 bases: TGCGCCAGCAGCCAGATCCTCCCGGGGCCGGTCACCAACGTCCTGACTTTC. The encoded protein is CASSQILPGPVTNVLTF. The chain uses TRBV4-1 and TRBJ2-6, with D tentatively TRBD1 or TRBD2 (5 bases each). Germline V gene lookup returns CDR1 MGHRA and CDR2 YSYEKL. CDR3 size: 17 residues. Trimming took 3 bases from V and 8 from J, leaving 20 bases between them.

This chain connects TRBV5-5 to TRBJ2-7; D is possibly TRBD2 (6 bases). In germline, CDR1 is SGHKS, CDR2 YYEKEE (reference sequence). CDR3 size: 14 residues. Trimming took off 6 bases at V and 4 bases at J, with 17 bases between the two ends. The CDR3 region has the DNA TGTGCCAGCAAACCCAAAGCAGGGAGGTACGAGCAGTACTTC. Translating gives CASKPKAGRYEQYF.

In its sample, this clonotype was seen many times. This sequence joins TRBV6-1 and TRBJ2-7; TRBD2 matches at 8 bases. Germline V lookup: CDR1 MNHNS, CDR2 SASEGT. CDR3 length: 16 amino acids. V shed 7 bases and J 2 bases; nucleotides not matched to a gene: 13. CDR3 protein: CASTPGGASGPYEQYF. Here the CDR3 DNA reads TGTGCCAGCACCCCGGGGGGGGCTAGCGGACCCTACGAGCAGTACTTC.

This clonotype was seen ten or more times. The chain carries TRBV2 and TRBJ2-5; D gene uncertain. The CDR3 consists of 10 residues. The ends were cut back, 1 base at V and 6 bases at J, with 0 bases in the middle. Germline loops: CDR1 SNHLY, CDR2 FYNNEI. CDR3: CASSEETQYF. DNA for the CDR3: TGTGCCAGCAGTGAAGAGACCCAGTACTTC.

This clonotype was counted at least ten times. V gene TRBV5-1 combines with J gene TRBJ2-7, with D uncertain. CDR3 length equals 14 residues. Germline CDR1 SGHRS, CDR2 YFSETQ. The V and J ends lost 2 bases and 3 bases respectively, with 12 bases between them. For the CDR3, the DNA is TGCGCCAGCAGCTTAAGGACGTCAGACTACGAGCAGTACTTC. This gives the protein CASSLRTSDYEQYF.

Ten or more counts support this clonotype. The rearrangement links TRBV5-8 to TRBJ1-3; D is ambiguous. The V end was cut by 4 bases, the J end by 4 bases, with 9 bases between. The CDR3 has 13 residues. CDR1 and CDR2 (germline): SGHTS, YDEGEE. For the CDR3, the DNA is TGTGCCAGCAGCCTGCCGCGAGGAAACACCATATATTTT. Translation gives CASSLPRGNTIYF.

Details on this clonotype: As the CDR3 is not closed by the conserved phenylalanine or tryptophan, this likely results from a read error. The chain uses TRBV20-1 and TRBJ2-3; 12 bases agree with TRBD2. The germline gives CDR1 DFQATT, CDR2 SNEGSKA (reference sequence). The CDR3 is 15 amino acids. Unmatched junction bases numbered 2, after V lost 1 base and J lost 3 bases. DNA of the CDR3: TGCAGTGCTAGAGCCACTAGCGGGAGGACAGATACGCAGTATTCT. This encodes CSARATSGRTDTQYS.

A single count supports this clonotype. The J gene is TRBJ1-6, the V gene TRBV29-1; 7 bases match TRBD1. V shed 5 bases, J shed 5 bases, and the junction held 6 bases outside the gene matches. The length of the CDR3 is 14 residues. The V gene's germline CDR1 is SQVTM and CDR2 ANQGSEA. CDR3 residues: CSVTTGSDNSPLHF. The CDR3 bases are TGCAGCGTTACGACAGGGTCGGATAATTCACCCCTCCACTTT.

The chain links TRBV30 to TRBJ1-3, with TRBD1 matching 8 bases. Germline values: CDR1 GTSNPN, CDR2 SVGIG (reference sequence). Trimming at V came to 2 bases and at J to 4 bases, leaving 4 bases not matched to a gene. The CDR3 has 14 residues. CDR3 coding DNA: TGTGCCTGGAGTACGACAGGGGAAGGAAACACCATATATTTT. Residues: CAWSTTGEGNTIYF.